This T cell receptor (beta chain) stems from a study of cytomegalovirus exposure and HLA in healthy donors (dated by TCRdb to 2016 to 2017). About the study as a whole: An earlier analysis of approximately 640 of the donors reported more than 250 Gb of sequence data and more than 90 million unique TCR beta sequences from 150 million to 200 million T cells. On average, 235,054 unique TCR beta nucleotide sequences were sequenced per donor among some 420 genotyped donors of the cohort, with roughly 18% of those sequences being non-productive. The aim of the study was to test whether cataloging public T cell receptors could identify signatures of past pathogen exposure. Using immunosequencing, the study profiled T cell repertoires from roughly 650 subjects and related those repertoires to cytomegalovirus serostatus. In a later genetic analysis, genome-wide SNP genotypes for about 65% of the roughly 670 donors were used, and that subset was treated as a discovery cohort. A later analysis re-analyzed previously published TCR beta repertoires from several hundred donors and added high-resolution HLA genotyping to study TCR occurrence patterns. The number of donors typed differed by locus, with roughly 629-640 for A, B, C, DRB1 and DQB1, more than 500 for DQA1, 600 to 610 for DPA1, and around 430 for DPB1. Along with the roughly 670-subject first cohort, a separate validation cohort of over a hundred different subjects was used. To predict cytomegalovirus infection status, the study brought together high-throughput TCR immunosequencing, statistical association of individual TCRs with disease status, and machine learning. An earlier analysis of a few hundred of the donors applied high-throughput TCR beta sequencing to assess whether each TCR beta V gene segment acted as functional or pseudogenic. Rather than using new phenotypic data, the later analysis identified candidate immune exposures from TCR beta sequences and from how often those sequences occurred across donors. An early release covering about 600 HLA-typed donors comprised approximately 300 gigabases of sequencing data and around 85 million unique TCR sequences. HLA typing covered class I and class II loci at four-digit resolution. About five DR-DQ haplotypes were treated as single units for association and clustering because of strong linkage in the cohort. Alongside the repertoire data, information on donor age, sex, ethnicity and CMV serostatus was compiled. Of the roughly 410 genotyped donors, 70% to 90% were placed in the genetic ancestry cluster associated with self-reported Caucasian donors. All discovery cohort repertoires had been generated on a single sequencing platform.

In total, roughly 670 healthy bone marrow donors made up the cohort. At the time of sampling, every cohort member was nominally healthy, though immune exposures that went unrecorded were likely present. The donor tested CMV seropositive and was one of the 289 seropositive cohort members. A peripheral blood sample was collected from each donor, and TCR beta sequencing was performed on peripheral blood mononuclear cells. Genomic DNA was extracted from the blood cell samples with the Qiagen DNeasy Blood Extraction Kit. This clone was counted between two and nine times. The clone's antigen remains unknown. Base qualities are not at hand, and no much larger clone is one base apart. Based on the germline V gene (reference sequence), the CDR1 and CDR2 sequences are LNHDA and SQIVND. Including the terminal cysteine and phenylalanine, the CDR3 comprises 16 residues. Only the CDR3 portion is preserved as DNA: 48 bases, with reading frame beginning at the first base. From V the trimming removes 4 bases and from J it removes 7 bases, while the gene matches leave 12 bases of the junction unaccounted for.

The research as a whole found: A further reported finding was that TCR beta sequences accurately predicted the HLA-A and HLA-B alleles for most subjects in the first cohort. At a false discovery rate of 0.05, a later analysis linked 16,951 TCR beta sequences to specific HLA alleles. Only TCR beta chains were sequenced in this cohort, and the absence of alpha or paired-chain data limited detectable features. The authors suggested that the approach could potentially be extended to other disease states and immunological phenotypes. Because the 87-base-pair reads could not distinguish some IMGT-functional V segments, including TRBV6-2 and TRBV6-3, those segments were excluded. The classifier was reported to diagnose cytomegalovirus status with high specificity and sensitivity in both the original and validation cohorts. Several of the top co-occurrence clusters appeared to be linked to parvovirus B19, influenza, CMV and Epstein-Barr virus, according to a later analysis. The presence/absence analyses assumed that sequencing depth was roughly uniform across donors, and that assumption may not be true. Immune exposure information for the cohort was limited to CMV serostatus. In a later analysis, TCR association rates were found to vary across HLA loci, with the most associated TCRs seen for DRB1 alleles and the fewest for HLA-C alleles. The sequencing pipeline was judged likely to have produced a cluster of highly shared sequence variants as a technical artifact. In the study, about 150 TCR beta chains were listed as associated with cytomegalovirus. Because counts were too low, around 17 rarely observed V segments, including chromosome 9 orphons, were left out of the earlier analysis of approximately 500 of the donors. Assigning TCR associations to individual alleles was difficult when HLA alleles, especially DR and DQ, strongly co-occurred. In a later analysis, most CMV-associated TCR beta chains were found to appear HLA-restricted, with HLA associations seemingly driven largely by CMV exposure. A later genetic analysis reported fewer N-insertions in productive TCRs among donors in an Asian-associated ancestry cluster than the 666-donor mean. HLA typing was unavailable for some donors at each locus, so association tests used only the typed subset. In an earlier analysis of roughly 560 of the donors, most TCR beta V segments were observed in productive rearrangements about 90% or about 30% of the time, broadly matching IMGT annotations. Correlated functional status among segregating V segments might reflect linkage disequilibrium, but an unknown experimental factor could not be ruled out. Across donors, most TCR sequences were observed very rarely, whereas some public TCRs were present in many individuals. Three of the identified cytomegalovirus-associated TCR beta chains were confirmed in vitro to be specific for cytomegalovirus antigens. A later genetic analysis associated a missense DCLRE1C variant with V-gene and J-gene trimming of TCR beta chains, and an independent cohort replicated the association. In a later analysis, HLA-associated TCR beta chains showed more clonal expansion and lower generation probabilities than non-associated chains that were equally common.

The library came from the immunoSEQ multiplex PCR assay. A mixture of 60 forward primers for TCR Vbeta segments and 13 reverse primers for TCR Jbeta segments was used in the multiplex PCR. The CDR3 region of rearranged TCR beta genes was amplified from genomic DNA by a multiplex PCR assay. The amplified TCR beta libraries were sequenced on the Illumina HiSeq System as 87-base-pair reads. As for how the authors treated the data: In a later analysis, roughly 80 million unique TCR beta chains were counted across the approximately 640 repertoires, and approximately 11 million of these chains were shared by at least two donors. A nearest-neighbor algorithm error-corrected the raw reads and collapsed the reads into unique sequences, merging closely related sequences to remove PCR and sequencing errors. CDR3 sequences were aligned to IMGT reference sequences to assign V, D and J gene segments. For a sequence to be retained, at least a six-nucleotide match to both a V gene segment and a J gene segment was required. Rearrangements were called productive when the CDR3 lacked stop codons and stayed in frame with V and J; all others were non-productive. CDR3 was defined according to IMGT convention as the region running from the second conserved V-encoded cysteine to the conserved J-encoded phenylalanine. The earlier analysis of about 610 of the donors excluded any sequence lacking an unambiguous match to a single V gene segment. An earlier analysis of under 750 of the donors called V segments functional above 56.7% productive rearrangements and segregating when the between-donor standard deviation exceeded 5%. A statistical classification framework was developed to diagnose cytomegalovirus status using the catalog of TCR beta chain sequences. In a later analysis, V and J genes were assigned by comparing TCR nucleotide sequences against IMGT/GENE-DB human TR gene sequences. The TCRdist pipeline was used in a later analysis to assign CDR3 sequences and most-parsimonious VDJ recombination scenarios. A later analysis defined each TCR beta chain by its CDR3 amino acid sequence plus V-gene family, and excluded reads lacking a unique V-gene family. A later analysis removed 450 to 600 highly shared, low-generation-probability nucleotide sequences to deal with suspected cross-contamination and a sequencing artifact. In a later analysis, a clonal expansion index for each public chain was calculated from normalized within-repertoire ranks of inferred template counts. A later analysis computed generation probabilities with a VDJ recombination model fitted to out-of-frame rearrangements, and checked the results against IGoR. In a later analysis, TCR-TCR, TCR-HLA and TCR-CMV co-occurrence was scored with hypergeometric tests, and a repertoire-size bias correction was applied to TCR pairs. False discovery rates were estimated in a later analysis by permuting HLA or CMV assignments 20 times. In a later analysis, co-occurring TCRs were grouped using DBSCAN, and TCRdist sequence similarity was added for clustering within HLA-allele-positive subsets. Repertoires with fewer than 30,000 or more than 120,000 public chains, plus five repertoires with anomalous nucleotide sharing, were excluded from co-occurrence clustering. The table was pulled from immuneACCESS by TCRdb, which kept in-frame rearrangements only. Such tables lose some clones; where checked, under half of the loss comes from unresolved V genes, and the rest has no known cause. From that table come the V and J calls and clone size; the DNA was used to work out D and trimming. Present in this sample are roughly 140,000 clones, about four fifths of which were seen just once. The leading ten clones occupy under 8% of the sample.

The sequencing input was PBMCs. The TCR originated in a man aged 45-65 years in good health and CMV-seropositive. The V and J segments used are TRBV19 and TRBJ2-7; TRBD2 aligns with 11 central bases. The nucleotide sequence is given as TGTGCCAGTAGTAGAAAACTAGCGGGAGATCCTCATGAGCAGTACTTC. This is translated as CASSRKLAGDPHEQYF.